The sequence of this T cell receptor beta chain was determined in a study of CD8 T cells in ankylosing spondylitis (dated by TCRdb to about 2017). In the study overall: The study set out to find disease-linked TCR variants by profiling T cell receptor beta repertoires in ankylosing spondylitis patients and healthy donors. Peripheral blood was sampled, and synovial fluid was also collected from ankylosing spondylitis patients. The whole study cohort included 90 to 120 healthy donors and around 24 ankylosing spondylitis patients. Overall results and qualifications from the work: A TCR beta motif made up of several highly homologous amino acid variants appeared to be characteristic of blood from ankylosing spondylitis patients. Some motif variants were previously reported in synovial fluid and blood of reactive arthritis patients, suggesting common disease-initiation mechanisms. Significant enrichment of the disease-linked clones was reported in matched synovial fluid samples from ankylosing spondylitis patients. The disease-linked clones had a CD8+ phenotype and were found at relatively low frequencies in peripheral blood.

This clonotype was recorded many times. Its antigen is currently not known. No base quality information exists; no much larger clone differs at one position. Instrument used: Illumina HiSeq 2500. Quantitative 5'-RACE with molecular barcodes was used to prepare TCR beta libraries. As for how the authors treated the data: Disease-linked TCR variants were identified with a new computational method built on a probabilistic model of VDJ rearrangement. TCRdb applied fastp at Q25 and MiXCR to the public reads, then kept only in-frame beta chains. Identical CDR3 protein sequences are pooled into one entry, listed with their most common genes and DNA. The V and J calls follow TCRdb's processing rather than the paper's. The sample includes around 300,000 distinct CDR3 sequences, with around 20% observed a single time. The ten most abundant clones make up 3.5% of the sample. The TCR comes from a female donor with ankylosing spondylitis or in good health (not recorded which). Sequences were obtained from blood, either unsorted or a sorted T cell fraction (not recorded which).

The CDR3 here reads CSVELAGGYEQYF. The sequence in DNA is TGCAGCGTTGAACTGGCGGGAGGTTACGAGCAGTACTTC. The receptor chain draws on TRBV29-1 and TRBJ2-7; 8 bases in the junction line up with TRBD2. Taken from the germline V gene, the CDR1 and CDR2 loops are SQVTM and ANQGSEA. The CDR3 starts with the cysteine, ends with the phenylalanine, and has 13 residues. CDR3 DNA only is kept here, 39 bases in frame from base 1. V loses 2 bases at its end and J loses 4 bases; junction bases beyond the gene matches: 4.